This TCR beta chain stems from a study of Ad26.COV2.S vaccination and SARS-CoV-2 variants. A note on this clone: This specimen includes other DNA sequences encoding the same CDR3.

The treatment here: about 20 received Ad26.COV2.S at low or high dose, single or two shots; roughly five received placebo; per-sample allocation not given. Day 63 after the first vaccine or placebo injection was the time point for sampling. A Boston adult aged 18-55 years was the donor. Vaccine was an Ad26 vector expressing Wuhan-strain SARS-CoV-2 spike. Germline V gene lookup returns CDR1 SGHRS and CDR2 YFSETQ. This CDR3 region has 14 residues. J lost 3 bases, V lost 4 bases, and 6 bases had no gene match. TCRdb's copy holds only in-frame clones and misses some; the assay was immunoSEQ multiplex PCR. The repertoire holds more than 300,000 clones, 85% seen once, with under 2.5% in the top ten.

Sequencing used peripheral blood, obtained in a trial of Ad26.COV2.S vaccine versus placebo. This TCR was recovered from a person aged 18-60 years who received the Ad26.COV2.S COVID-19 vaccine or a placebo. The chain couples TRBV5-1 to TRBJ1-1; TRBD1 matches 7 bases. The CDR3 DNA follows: TGCGCCAGCAGCCCCCAGGGGGGAGACACTGAAGCTTTCTTT. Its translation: CASSPQGGDTEAFF.